A selection of T cell receptor beta chains follows, all from one sample in a study of blood T cells in healthy people across ages. Using its own MiXCR run on the 5' RACE reads, TCRdb lists one record per CDR3 protein. The sample lists over a million distinct CDR3 sequences, 55% to 75% occurring once. Material for sequencing was blood. The receptors were gathered from a man aged 18-30 years in good health. Both conserved end residues are part of each CDR3. D genes are given only for firm matches. Where a row states a size, it is once, few, many or the class of an expanded clone; other rows omit it.

-	TRBJ2-7	TRBV6-1	TRBD2	CASVGTSGVIHEQYF	TGTGCCAGCGTCGGGACTAGCGGGGTTATTCACGAGCAGTACTTC
-	TRBJ1-2	TRBV7-2	TRBD1	CASSWTGSHGYTF	TGTGCCAGCAGCTGGACAGGGAGCCATGGCTACACCTTC
few	TRBJ2-1	TRBV4-1	TRBD2	CASRVTSATQGNEQFF	TGCGCCAGCAGAGTGACTAGCGCCACCCAAGGGAATGAGCAGTTCTTC
-	TRBJ2-7	TRBV6-2/TRBV6-3	TRBD1	CASTGQSVEQYF	TGTGCCAGTACGGGACAGTCTGTGGAGCAGTACTTC
-	TRBJ1-6	TRBV5-1	-	CASSLDAGYNINSPLHF	TGCGCCAGCAGCTTGGACGCAGGGTACAATATTAATTCACCCCTCCACTTT
-	TRBJ2-5	TRBV6-5	-	CASQGQETQYF	TGTGCCAGCCAGGGGCAAGAGACCCAGTACTTC
-	TRBJ2-4	TRBV7-6	-	CASSLAPGQIKNIQYF	TGTGCCAGCAGCTTAGCGCCCGGACAGATAAAAAACATTCAGTACTTC
few	TRBJ1-5	TRBV16	TRBD1	CASSQSGGQPQHF	TGTGCCAGCAGCCAATCAGGGGGCCAGCCCCAGCATTTT
-	TRBJ2-4	TRBV4-2	-	CASSQEPDGGYIQYF	TGTGCCAGCAGCCAAGAGCCAGATGGGGGGTACATTCAGTACTTC
few	TRBJ1-4	TRBV12-3/TRBV12-4	TRBD1	CASSLGPQSGGGKLFF	TGTGCCAGCAGTTTGGGGCCCCAATCAGGGGGCGGAAAACTGTTTTTT
-	TRBJ2-7	TRBV6-6	TRBD1	CASSYSTDRVFNEQYF	TGTGCCAGCAGTTACTCGACGGACAGGGTTTTTAACGAGCAGTACTTC
few	TRBJ2-1	TRBV24-1	TRBD2	CATSAGGDEQFF	TGTGCCACCAGTGCGGGGGGAGATGAGCAGTTCTTC
-	TRBJ1-1	TRBV12-3/TRBV12-4	TRBD1	CASRGTEMNTEAFF	TGTGCCAGCAGGGGGACAGAGATGAACACTGAAGCTTTCTTT
few	TRBJ1-2	TRBV7-9	-	CASSFPGPTYGYTF	TGTGCCAGCAGCTTCCCGGGCCCGACTTATGGCTACACCTTC
-	TRBJ2-7	TRBV29-1	TRBD1	CSVSGQASYNEQYF	TGCAGCGTTTCAGGACAGGCTTCCTACAATGAGCAGTACTTC
-	TRBJ2-1	TRBV7-8	-	CASSLNTHRDLYEQFF	TGTGCCAGCAGCTTAAACACACATAGGGATCTATACGAGCAGTTCTTC